Presented here are 18 T cell receptor beta chains from one specimen sequenced in a study of cytomegalovirus exposure and HLA in healthy donors. The PCR made use of 60 Vbeta and 13 Jbeta primers. This table comes from immunoSEQ multiplex PCR, and its TCRdb copy is limited to in-frame clones, with some not included. The table lists approximately 40,000 clones, 66% of them singletons. Material for sequencing was PBMCs. These receptors were obtained from a man aged 45-65 years in good health and CMV-seropositive.

The genes are TRBV7-2 and TRBJ2-2; D is ambiguous. V was shortened by 0 bases and J by 5 bases, with 13 bases between the two germline ends. Germline V CDR1 and CDR2: SGHTA, FQGNSA. This CDR3 region has 16 residues. The CDR3 coding sequence is TGTGCCAGCAGCTTAGCCCTCATAGCTGGAACCGGGGAGCTGTTTTTT. Translation: CASSLALIAGTGELFF.

V gene TRBV4-3 combines with J gene TRBJ2-1; weak D call: TRBD2 (6 bases). V dropped 1 base and J dropped 2 bases, with 18 bases sitting between them. The CDR3 has 18 amino acids. The germline V gene encodes CDR1 LGHNA and CDR2 YSLEER. The CDR3 loop reads CASSQGRVPGLPYNEQFF. The CDR3 coding sequence is TGCGCCAGCAGCCAAGGTCGGGTCCCGGGACTTCCCTACAATGAGCAGTTCTTC.

The CDR3 coding sequence is TGCGCCAGCAGCTTGACGGCAGGCATGAACACTGAAGCTTTCTTT. Encoded protein: CASSLTAGMNTEAFF. The chain couples TRBV5-1 to TRBJ1-1; no reliable D call. From germline, CDR1 is SGHRS and CDR2 YFSETQ. This CDR3 region has 15 residues. V was clipped by 1 base and J by 0 bases, with 10 bases between them.

The genes are TRBV2 and TRBJ1-5; D uncertain. Germline CDR1 SNHLY, CDR2 FYNNEI. Trimming shortened V by 8 bases and J by 2 bases, and 16 bases separated the two germline ends. CDR3 length equals 15 residues. The CDR3: CASQLGTNGNQPQHF. The CDR3, as DNA: TGTGCCAGCCAGCTAGGAACTAATGGCAATCAGCCCCAGCATTTT.

The chain has TRBV4-2 and TRBJ1-2; 7 bases line up with TRBD1. Germline V lookup: CDR1 LGHNA, CDR2 YNFKEQ. The CDR3 covers 17 residues. V lost 2 bases and J lost 7; bases outside the gene matches: 16. The CDR3 region has the DNA TGTGCCAGCAGCCAACCACTAGGGGGCGCGGGTGGAGGTGGCTACACCTTC. This gives the protein CASSQPLGGAGGGGYTF.

The V gene is TRBV9, the J gene TRBJ2-2; no firm D call. Germline V gene sequence: CDR1 SGDLS, CDR2 YYNGEE. V lost 4 bases and J 0 bases, leaving 4 bases between the germline ends. The CDR3 has 13 residues. CDR3 nucleotide sequence: TGTGCCAGCAGCTACTCGAACACCGGGGAGCTGTTTTTT. Translating gives CASSYSNTGELFF.

This sequence joins TRBV4-3 and TRBJ2-2, with 10 bases fitting TRBD2. Germline CDR1 is LGHNA and CDR2 is YSLEER. The CDR3 covers 17 residues. The V segment lost 0 bases and the J segment 7 bases; nucleotides outside the gene matches: 8. The CDR3 protein is CASSQDRLAGDRGELFF. CDR3 nucleotides: TGCGCCAGCAGCCAAGATCGGCTAGCGGGGGATCGCGGGGAGCTGTTTTTT.

The chain carries TRBV9 and TRBJ1-1; the D gene is possibly TRBD1 (5 bases). The CDR3 runs 13 residues. Between the trimmed V and J ends, which lost 0 bases and 7 bases, there was a span of 10 bases. Germline V lookup: CDR1 SGDLS, CDR2 YYNGEE. In DNA, the CDR3 is TGTGCCAGCAGCGTAGAGGGGTTAAATGAAGCTTTCTTT. This gives the protein CASSVEGLNEAFF.

This clone was seen more than once but under ten times. This sequence joins TRBV6-6 and TRBJ1-1; TRBD1 agrees at 9 bases. With 5 bases clipped from V and 1 base from J, the junction kept 2 bases outside the gene matches. CDR1 MNHNY and CDR2 SVGAGI come from the germline V gene (reference sequence). CDR3 length equals 14 residues. This CDR3 is CASSPGQGNTEAFF. The CDR3 bases are TGTGCCAGCAGTCCGGGACAGGGGAACACTGAAGCTTTCTTT.

This clone has more than one count but fewer than ten. J is TRBJ2-4 and V is TRBV5-1; D remains unclear. Germline V gene sequence: CDR1 SGHRS, CDR2 YFSETQ. The germline V and J ends were trimmed by 1 base and 1 base, with 6 bases remaining between them. This CDR3 has 14 residues. CDR3 DNA sequence: TGCGCCAGCAGCTTGTCTCCGGCCAAAAACATTCAGTACTTC. Protein: CASSLSPAKNIQYF.

CDR3 in DNA: TGCAGCGTTGCTCCAGGGGGAATAGATGGCTACACCTTC. The encoded protein is CSVAPGGIDGYTF. The rearrangement uses TRBV29-1 and TRBJ1-2; 7 nucleotides line up with TRBD1. CDR3 length: 13 amino acids. CDR1 is SQVTM and CDR2 is ANQGSEA in the germline V gene. The V gene end was trimmed by 4 bases and the J gene end by 6 bases; junction bases not matched to a gene: 8.

The V and J genes are TRBV11-1 and TRBJ1-6; 8 bases match TRBD1. Looked up from germline, CDR1 is SGHAT and CDR2 is FQDESV (reference sequence). This CDR3 is 16 amino acids long. V gave up 3 bases and J gave up 6 bases; unmatched junction bases: 7. The CDR3 protein is CASSFLPGQGNSPLHF. In DNA, the CDR3 is TGTGCCAGCAGCTTCCTCCCCGGACAGGGTAATTCACCCCTCCACTTT. The full variable domain, with the rest looked up from reference TRBV11-1 and TRBJ1-6, is EAEVAQSPRYKITEKSQAVAFWCDPISGHATLYWYRQILGQGPELLVQFQDESVVDDSQLPKDRFSAERLKGVDSTLKIQPAELGDSAMYLCASSFLPGQGNSPLHFGNGTRLTVT.

The CDR3 loop is CASSRAGDTEAFF. The CDR3 nucleotides are TGTGCCAGCAGCCGGGCGGGGGACACTGAAGCTTTCTTT. This rearrangement joins TRBV28 to TRBJ1-1, with D possibly TRBD1 on 5 matching bases. CDR3 length equals 13 residues. Trimming took 6 bases from V and 3 from J, leaving 11 bases between them. Germline CDR1 reads MDHEN; CDR2 reads SYDVKM.

The chain carries TRBV5-4 and TRBJ2-2; D gene unclear. CDR1 and CDR2 (germline): SGHNT, YYREEE (reference sequence). V was shortened by 2 bases and J by 4 bases, with 15 bases between the two germline ends. This CDR3 contains 16 residues. CDR3 coding DNA: TGTGCCAGCAGCTTTGGTAACCCCAAAGCCACCGGGGAGCTGTTTTTT. As protein: CASSFGNPKATGELFF.

The rearrangement joins TRBV5-1 to TRBJ1-1; D not certain. Germline CDR1 reads SGHRS; CDR2 reads YFSETQ. Trimming took 4 bases from V and 6 from J, leaving 19 bases between them. The CDR3 contains 15 residues. The CDR3, as DNA: TGCGCCAGCAGCGTCTCCCGCTGGGAGGTGGCTGAAGCTTTCTTT. Translating it yields CASSVSRWEVAEAFF.

This clone was picked up a small number of times. The V gene is TRBV2, the J gene TRBJ1-1; TRBD1 matches 10 bases. J lost 8 bases, V lost 7 bases, and 7 bases had no gene match. CDR1 is SNHLY and CDR2 is FYNNEI in the germline V gene. CDR3 length: 13 residues. The CDR3 nucleotides are TGTGCCAGCATTCCCGGGACAGGGGTAGAAGCTTTCTTT. Its protein product is CASIPGTGVEAFF.

This rearrangement joins TRBV5-4 to TRBJ2-5, with 11 nucleotides matching TRBD1. CDR1 and CDR2 from the germline V gene are SGHNT and YYREEE (reference sequence). After removal of 6 bases from V and 5 bases from J, the junction contained 6 bases not matched to a gene. The CDR3 covers 14 residues. CDR3 sequence (DNA): TGTGCCAGCACGCGCCGGGACAGGGGGGAGACCCAGTACTTC. As protein: CASTRRDRGETQYF.

The chain is built from TRBV5-1 and TRBJ2-5; D unclear. The germline CDR1 and CDR2 sequences are SGHRS and YFSETQ. CDR3 length: 15 amino acids. V was clipped by 1 base and J by 2 bases, with 12 bases between them. In nucleotides, the CDR3 is TGCGCCAGCAGCTTGACCCCACAGCCGCAAGAGACCCAGTACTTC. It encodes CASSLTPQPQETQYF.